What follows describes a single T cell receptor (beta chain). The antigen is unknown. Looked up from germline, CDR1 is MNHEY and CDR2 is SVGEGT. Trimming pared 6 bases from V and 0 bases from J, leaving 9 bases between. The CDR3 has 13 amino acids. The data were obtained in a study of T cells in Graves' hyperthyroidism and ophthalmopathy. Study summary: Peripheral blood sampling occurred at initial diagnosis, before any treatment.

The investigators amplified TCR beta CDR3 regions from RNA transcripts. HTBI primers drove first-round RT-PCR of the TCR CDR3. One entry per CDR3 protein, called by TCRdb with MiXCR from the multiplex PCR reads. The sample carries about 640,000 distinct CDR3 sequences, about a fifth recorded once. Study results and limitations: Among thyroid clonotypes expanded above 0.001, most also appeared in blood. Ophthalmopathy and stable hyperthyroidism were separated by a 13 V-J model.

This TCR derives from a man younger than 45 with Graves' ophthalmopathy. The rearrangement links TRBV6-2 or TRBV6-3 to TRBJ2-7; D is uncertain. Sequencing input: blood. The CDR3 loop is CASRPSISYEQYF. As DNA, the CDR3 is TGTGCCAGCAGACCCTCGATCTCCTACGAGCAGTACTTC.